This entry features one TCR beta chain sequence. The data derive from a study of T-cell memory formation after mild COVID-19. TCRdb analysed the 5' RACE reads with MiXCR anew, one entry per CDR3 protein. The table includes around 300,000 distinct CDR3 sequences, roughly 15% detected once. Germline V CDR1 and CDR2: LGHNA, YNFKEQ. The CDR3 sequence is 17 residues long. V was clipped by 2 bases and J by 3 bases; unmatched bases: 10. The material sequenced was PBMCs or a T cell subset sorted from them (not recorded which). The sequence was collected from a man between 18 and 29 years old who had mild COVID-19 (a few samples of this study predate the infection). Cell type and time point are not known. The chain employs TRBV4-2 and TRBJ2-5; 9 bases map to TRBD2. The CDR3 spells CASSQRMTLAGKETQYF. The DNA for the CDR3 is TGTGCCAGCAGCCAAAGAATGACGCTAGCGGGAAAAGAGACCCAGTACTTC.